The 29 T cell receptor beta chains below come from one sample, sequenced in a study of beta chain features in type 1 diabetes. The study reverse transcribed the entire isolated RNA, so it sequenced expressed TCRB transcripts. Generated by immunoSEQ multiplex PCR, the TCRdb table keeps only in-frame clones and is missing some. This sample carries around 450,000 clones, roughly 10% of them seen once, and the ten largest clones take 0.045% to 0.06%. The sequenced sample was naive CD4+ T cells from blood. These receptor sequences come from a woman aged 18 to 35 in good health.

This clone was seen a few times. The gene calls are TRBV7-9 and TRBJ1-4; TRBD1 matches at 7 bases. The V and J ends lost 4 bases and 5 bases, in that order; junction bases with no gene match: 7. This CDR3 region has 15 residues. CDR1 is SEHNR and CDR2 is FQNEAQ in the germline V gene (reference sequence). In DNA, the CDR3 is TGTGCCAGCAGCTCCGGGACAGTTGGGAATGAAAAACTGTTTTTT. This sequence encodes CASSSGTVGNEKLFF.

The J gene is TRBJ2-1, the V gene TRBV2, with 7 bases aligning to TRBD2. V shed 6 bases and J 7 bases; nucleotides not matched to a gene: 9. CDR1 and CDR2 (germline): SNHLY, FYNNEI. The CDR3 has 14 amino acids. As DNA, the CDR3 is TGTGCCAGCAGCGCCACGGGAGGTCGAAATGAGCAGTTCTTC. This sequence encodes CASSATGGRNEQFF.

This clone was seen a few times. The chain has TRBV11-1 and TRBJ1-1; D remains ambiguous. This CDR3 comprises 16 residues. V was cut by 1 base and J by 5 bases, with 17 bases left in between. From germline, CDR1 is SGHAT and CDR2 FQDESV (reference sequence). In DNA form, the CDR3 reads TGTGCCAGCAGCTTAGAGACGACACTTCTAGGGACTGAAGCTTTCTTT. Translation gives CASSLETTLLGTEAFF.

In its sample, this clone was seen a few times. The chain links TRBV21-1 to TRBJ2-7; TRBD1 is the table's D call, not checked against the DNA. TRBV21-1 is described as a pseudogene. There are 16 residues in the CDR3. The CDR3, as DNA: TGTGCCAGCAGCAGGACGACAGGAATAAGCTCCTACGAGCAGTACGTC. Protein sequence: CASSRTTGISSYEQYV.

This clone turned up a few times. This chain connects TRBV10-3 to TRBJ2-7; 8 bases match TRBD1. Per germline, CDR1 ENHRY and CDR2 SYGVKD. CDR3 length equals 12 residues. The V gene end was trimmed by 6 bases and the J gene end by 6 bases; junction bases not matched to a gene: 4. CDR3: CAIRGTGSEQYV. The CDR3 DNA reads TGTGCCATCAGGGGGACAGGCTCCGAGCAGTACGTC.

This clone was detected a few times. The chain recombines TRBV30 with TRBJ1-2; no clear D. Trimming removed 3 bases at V and 1 base at J, with 12 bases between. The V gene's germline CDR1 is GTSNPN and CDR2 SVGIG (reference sequence). The CDR3 has 14 amino acids. The CDR3 coding sequence is TGTGCCTGGAGCCAAGGCATGTTTAACTATGGCTACACCTTC. Its protein product is CAWSQGMFNYGYTF.

Only a few counts were recorded for this clone. The rearrangement joins TRBV7-2 to TRBJ2-5; D remains ambiguous. This CDR3 region has 14 residues. Germline CDR1 and CDR2: SGHTA and FQGNSA. The V gene lost 3 bases and the J gene lost 0 bases, with 8 bases spanning the gap. DNA of the CDR3: TGTGCCAGCAGCTTCGCCAGGTACCAAGAGACCCAGTACTTC. It is translated as CASSFARYQETQYF.

The CDR3 loop is CASSQKSTGADSYNEQFF. The CDR3, as DNA: TGTGCCAGCTCACAGAAATCGACAGGGGCTGACTCCTACAATGAGCAGTTCTTC. The V call is TRBV18, the J call TRBJ2-1; 8 nucleotides align to TRBD1. Germline loops: CDR1 KGHSH, CDR2 LQKENI. This CDR3 comprises 18 residues. V shed 4 bases and J 0 bases; nucleotides not matched to a gene: 11.

This clone was seen once. The rearrangement uses TRBV6-5 and TRBJ1-2, with no clear D. Trimming cost V 0 bases and J 2 bases, with 10 bases left between them. CDR1 is MNHEY, CDR2 SVGAGI, per germline. The CDR3 runs 15 residues. CDR3 in amino acids: CASSYSVLLNYGYTF. The CDR3 DNA is TGTGCCAGCAGTTACTCGGTACTGTTAAACTATGGCTACACCTTC.

Comments on this clone: A junction end diverges from the germline sequence, so it may reflect a read error. This chain uses TRBV15 with TRBJ2-5; 8 nucleotides align to TRBD1. Germline V gene data show CDR1 as LNHNV and CDR2 as YYDKDF (reference sequence). The CDR3 covers 18 residues. This CDR3 is CATSREYYRQGSRETQYF. CDR3 DNA sequence: TGTGCCACCAGCCGAGAGTATTATAGACAGGGGAGCAGGGAGACCCAGTACTTC.

This clone has just a few counts. The CDR3 region has the DNA TGTGCCAGCAGTGAAAAGGTCCTTTCCTACGAGCAGTACGTC. Translating it yields CASSEKVLSYEQYV. The rearrangement joins TRBV2 to TRBJ2-7; D is unclear. V lost 2 bases, J lost 1 base, and 9 bases lay in between. Germline V gene sequence: CDR1 SNHLY, CDR2 FYNNEI. The CDR3 is 14 residues long.

This clone was seen only a few times. The DNA of the CDR3 is TGTGCCAGCAGCCTAAAGCGGACAGGGAACAGGGAGACCCAGTACTTC. It yields the protein CASSLKRTGNRETQYF. The rearrangement joins TRBV7-8 to TRBJ2-5, with 8 nucleotides matching TRBD1. V dropped 5 bases and J dropped 5; count of bases not matched to a gene: 13. Germline V lookup: CDR1 SGHVS, CDR2 FQNEAQ. The CDR3 is made up of 16 amino acids.

The chain is built from TRBV4-2 and TRBJ2-1, with 11 bases that match TRBD2. Germline values: CDR1 LGHNA, CDR2 YNFKEQ. The CDR3 consists of 16 residues. Trimming took 3 bases from V and 2 from J; bases not matched to a gene: 3. The CDR3: CASSQMGLAAYNEQFF. The CDR3 DNA is TGTGCCAGCAGCCAGATGGGACTAGCGGCCTACAATGAGCAGTTCTTC.

This clone was detected only a few times. The rearrangement uses TRBV15 and TRBJ1-5; no clear D gene. The V and J ends lost 7 bases and 7 bases respectively, with 11 bases between them. The CDR3 is made up of 12 amino acids. Germline CDR1 LNHNV, CDR2 YYDKDF (reference sequence). CDR3 in amino acids: CATMIRAQPQHF. DNA of the CDR3: TGTGCCACCATGATCCGAGCACAGCCCCAGCATTTT.

As regards this clone: Mismatch with germline at one junction end may stem from a read error. The chain has TRBV7-9 and TRBJ1-1, with D unclear. The CDR3 spans 12 residues. Germline CDR1 and CDR2: SEHNR and FQNEAQ (reference sequence). The CDR3 spells CSSSPRDTEAFF. CDR3 coding DNA: TGTTCCAGCAGCCCACGGGACACTGAAGCTTTCTTT. Looking up the rest from reference TRBV7-9 and TRBJ1-1 gives the full variable domain: DTGVSQNPRHKITKRGQNVTFRCDPISEHNRLYWYRQTLGQGPEFLTYFQNEAQLEKSRLLSDRFSAERPKGSFSTLEIQRTEQGDSAMYLCSSSPRDTEAFFGQGTRLTVV.

The rearrangement joins TRBV7-8 to TRBJ2-7; no reliable D call. Between the trimmed V and J ends, which lost 3 bases and 2 bases, there was a span of 8 bases. Germline V CDR1 and CDR2: SGHVS, FQNEAQ. The CDR3 has 13 amino acids. The CDR3 reads CASSLNGPYEQYV. The CDR3 nucleotides read TGTGCCAGCAGCTTGAACGGACCCTACGAGCAGTACGTC.

The rearrangement joins TRBV25-1 to TRBJ1-3, with unresolved D. The V end was cut by 6 bases, the J end by 0 bases, with 12 bases between. CDR3 length equals 15 residues. Germline V gene data show CDR1 as MGHDK and CDR2 as SYGVNS. The DNA for the CDR3 is TGTGCCAGCAGACCTCTCCCGGACTCTGGAAACACCATATATTTT. It yields the protein CASRPLPDSGNTIYF.

The table lists this clone with a few counts. The J gene is TRBJ2-7, the V gene TRBV9; TRBD1 aligns across 10 bases. CDR3 size: 16 residues. V shed 0 bases and J 3 bases; nucleotides not matched to a gene: 6. Germline assignment: CDR1 SGDLS and CDR2 YYNGEE. CDR3 coding DNA: TGTGCCAGCAGCGTAGCCCCGACAGGGGGCTTCTACGAGCAGTACTTC. It codes for CASSVAPTGGFYEQYF.

This clone was observed a few times. The chain links TRBV23-1 to TRBJ2-2; 9 nucleotides match TRBD1. TRBV23-1 is an open reading frame, and its role is uncertain. The CDR3 sequence is 16 residues long. Losses at the gene ends were 6 bases for V and 2 bases for J; bases not matched to a gene: 7. The DNA for the CDR3 is TGCGCCAGCAGCCGACAGGGGGAAACAAACACCGGGGAGCTGTTTTTT. This translates into CASSRQGETNTGELFF.

This chain links TRBV4-2 with TRBJ1-4, with 9 bases matching TRBD1. This CDR3 contains 17 residues. CDR1 is LGHNA, CDR2 YNFKEQ, per germline. The J segment lost 10 bases and the V segment lost 0 bases, leaving 12 bases of the junction unmatched. The CDR3 is CASSQDLGGQGTGKLFF. CDR3 in DNA: TGTGCCAGCAGCCAAGATCTCGGCGGACAGGGGACGGGAAAACTGTTTTTT.

This rearrangement joins TRBV7-6 to TRBJ2-5; D might be TRBD2 (5 bases). This CDR3 is 18 amino acids long. Trimming cost V 1 base and J 7 bases, with 25 bases left between them. CDR1 and CDR2 from the germline V gene are SGHVS and FNYEAQ. CDR3 bases: TGTGCCAGCAGCTTAGGGACGAGGGCAAAAAGGGCGATGAGGACCCAGTACTTC. As protein: CASSLGTRAKRAMRTQYF.

The rearrangement links TRBV29-1 to TRBJ2-7; D is perhaps TRBD2 (5 bases). V dropped 6 bases and J dropped 0 bases, with 12 bases sitting between them. Germline V lookup: CDR1 SQVTM, CDR2 ANQGSEA. The CDR3 is 13 residues long. Written as DNA, the CDR3 is TGCAGCGTCGGAGGACGGAGCTCCTACGAGCAGTACTTC. Protein sequence: CSVGGRSSYEQYF.

This clone was observed a few times. The V call is TRBV29-1, the J call TRBJ2-6; D is unclear. V was cut by 4 bases and J by 4 bases, with 11 bases left in between. The germline gives CDR1 SQVTM, CDR2 ANQGSEA. The CDR3 consists of 14 residues. CDR3 loop: CSVARDPGANVLTF. The CDR3 coding sequence is TGCAGCGTTGCCCGCGATCCCGGGGCCAACGTCCTGACTTTC.

The J gene is TRBJ2-5, the V gene TRBV25-1; D remains ambiguous. Germline values: CDR1 MGHDK, CDR2 SYGVNS. This CDR3 comprises 13 residues. V gave up 7 bases and J gave up 0 bases, with 9 bases separating them. The CDR3 DNA is TGTGCCAGCACGGGTTTGGACCAAGAGACCCAGTACTTC. Translated: CASTGLDQETQYF. The whole variable domain, remainder taken from reference TRBV25-1 and TRBJ2-5, is EADIYQTPRYLVIGTGKKITLECSQTMGHDKMYWYQQDPGMELHLIHYSYGVNSTEKGDLSSESTVSRIRTEHFPLTLESARPSHTSQYLCASTGLDQETQYFGPGTRLLVL.

This chain connects TRBV6-1 to TRBJ2-3; D possibly corresponds to TRBD1 (5 bases). The CDR3 has 14 residues. The germline CDR1 and CDR2 sequences are MNHNS and SASEGT. The V and J ends lost 2 bases and 0 bases respectively, with 6 bases between them. CDR3: CASSEQGSTDTQYF. The CDR3 nucleotides are TGTGCCAGCAGTGAACAGGGTAGCACAGATACGCAGTATTTT.

The chain uses TRBV4-1 and TRBJ1-4, with a weak D call TRBD1 (6 bases). Looked up from germline, CDR1 is MGHRA and CDR2 is YSYEKL. V lost 0 bases and J lost 6, with 11 bases in between. The CDR3 totals 15 residues. CDR3 nucleotide sequence: TGCGCCAGCAGCCAAGATAGGGGGAGACATGAAAAACTGTTTTTT. Protein sequence: CASSQDRGRHEKLFF.

The V call is TRBV14, the J call TRBJ1-1; TRBD1 might be the D (5 bases). This CDR3 has 13 amino acids. V was clipped by 5 bases and J by 0 bases, with 7 bases between them. Germline lookup yields CDR1 SGHDN and CDR2 FVKESK. The CDR3 coding sequence is TGTGCCAGCAGCAGACAGTTGAACACTGAAGCTTTCTTT. This codes for CASSRQLNTEAFF.

V usage is TRBV7-9 and J usage is TRBJ1-2; D not certain. This CDR3 is built from 12 residues. Germline V gene data show CDR1 as SEHNR and CDR2 as FQNEAQ (reference sequence). The V end was cut by 1 base, the J end by 2 bases, with 2 bases between. The DNA of the CDR3 is TGTGCCAGCAGCTTAGAAAACTATGGCTACACCTTC. Its translation: CASSLENYGYTF.

The chain couples TRBV13 to TRBJ2-2, with D perhaps matching TRBD1 (6 bases). Deletions cut 9 bases from V and 1 base from J, with 18 bases between. The germline V gene has CDR1 PRHDT and CDR2 FYEKMQ (reference sequence). The CDR3 loop spans 16 amino acids. CDR3 coding DNA: TGTGCCAGTGATCCGACAGGAAGGGGGAACACCGGGGAGCTGTTTTTT. It is translated as CASDPTGRGNTGELFF.